The T cell receptor beta chain described here comes from a study of T cells in Graves' hyperthyroidism and ophthalmopathy. Study-level results: For ophthalmopathy, model prediction preceded onset by a median about 6 months.

With respect to this clonotype: The antigen is unknown.

TCR beta CDR3 sequences were amplified from RNA transcripts. With the HTBI primer set, the TCR CDR3 went through a first round of RT-PCR. TCRdb recomputed calls from the multiplex PCR reads with MiXCR, one row per CDR3 protein. This sample has about half a million distinct CDR3 sequences; less than 25% occur once, and the top ten carry more than 20%. The V end was cut by 6 bases, the J end by 1 base, with 10 bases between. This CDR3 has 14 residues. Each diagnosis was grounded in clinical symptoms, serum thyroxine and TRAb, thyroid ultrasound, and orbital computed tomography. The sequence was collected from a man aged 18 to 29 with Graves' hyperthyroidism. The specimen was blood. The rearrangement links TRBV12-3 or TRBV12-4 to TRBJ1-5; D uncertain. DNA for the CDR3: TGTGCCAGCAGGACAACCATGAGCAATCAGCCCCAGCATTTT. Translation gives CASRTTMSNQPQHF.